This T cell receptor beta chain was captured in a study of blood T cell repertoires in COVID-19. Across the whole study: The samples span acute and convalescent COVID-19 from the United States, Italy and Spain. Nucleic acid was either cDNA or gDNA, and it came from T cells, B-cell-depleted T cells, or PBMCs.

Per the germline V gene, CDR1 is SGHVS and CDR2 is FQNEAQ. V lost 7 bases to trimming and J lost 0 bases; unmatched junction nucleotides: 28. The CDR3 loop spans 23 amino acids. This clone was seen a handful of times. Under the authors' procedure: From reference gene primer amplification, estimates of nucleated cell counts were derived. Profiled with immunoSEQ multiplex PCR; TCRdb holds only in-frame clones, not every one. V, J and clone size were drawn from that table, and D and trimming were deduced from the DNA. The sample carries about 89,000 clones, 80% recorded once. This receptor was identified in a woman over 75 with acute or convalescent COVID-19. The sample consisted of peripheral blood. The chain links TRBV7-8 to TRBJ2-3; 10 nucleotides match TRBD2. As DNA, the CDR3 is TGTGCCAGCACCCGAGGGGAAGCGCTGGGGCTACTAGCGGGGCTCTCTAGCACAGATACGCAGTATTTT. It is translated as CASTRGEALGLLAGLSSTDTQYF.